The 21 T cell receptor beta chains presented below share a single source sample, sequenced in a study of OX40 agonist ivuxolimab in advanced cancers. The method was immunoSEQ multiplex PCR; TCRdb's version includes in-frame clones alone and lacks a portion of them. The repertoire includes some 86,000 clones, roughly 88% of them detected once, and around 3.8% sits in the top ten. This specimen was CD4+ or CD8+ T cells sorted from blood, taken in a trial of the OX40 agonist ivuxolimab. Receptors were obtained from an adult with an advanced solid tumor such as melanoma, head and neck, liver or kidney cancer.

The chain recombines TRBV19 with TRBJ2-1; D is unresolved. V lost 4 bases and J lost 7, with 11 bases in between. The CDR3 is made up of 13 amino acids. The germline V gene has CDR1 LNHDA and CDR2 SQIVND (reference sequence). The CDR3 sequence is CASSTRLVNEQFF. CDR3 bases: TGTGCCAGTAGTACCCGATTAGTTAATGAGCAGTTCTTC.

The chain links TRBV18 to TRBJ1-5; D uncertain. Trimming left V 6 bases short and J 4 bases short, with 10 bases between. Germline CDR1 and CDR2: KGHSH and LQKENI. The CDR3 runs 13 residues. CDR3: CASSGQLNQPQHF. The CDR3 nucleotides read TGTGCCAGCTCCGGTCAGCTAAATCAGCCCCAGCATTTT.

The V and J genes are TRBV11-3 and TRBJ2-7, with 14 bases fitting TRBD2. Germline lookup yields CDR1 SGHNT and CDR2 YENEEA. V gave up 6 bases and J gave up 3 bases; unmatched junction bases: 10. The CDR3 spans 17 residues. The DNA of the CDR3 is TGTGCCAGCAGACCTACGGGACTAGCGGGAGAAGTCTACGAGCAGTACTTC. It is translated as CASRPTGLAGEVYEQYF.

The J gene is TRBJ2-5, the V gene TRBV28; the D is unclear. The ends were cut back, 4 bases at V and 7 bases at J, with 13 bases in the middle. The CDR3 spans 13 residues. Germline lookup yields CDR1 MDHEN and CDR2 SYDVKM. The CDR3 protein is CASSSPVSRTQYF. The CDR3 nucleotides read TGTGCCAGCAGTTCCCCTGTCTCGCGGACCCAGTACTTC.

The chain has TRBV28 and TRBJ2-1; D uncertain. The germline V and J ends were trimmed by 6 bases and 7 bases, with 19 bases remaining between them. Germline lookup yields CDR1 MDHEN and CDR2 SYDVKM. The CDR3 is 15 residues long. The CDR3 reads CASSPIFGDQNEQFF. The CDR3 region has the DNA TGTGCCAGCAGCCCAATCTTCGGAGATCAAAATGAGCAGTTCTTC.

The V and J genes are TRBV4-3 and TRBJ1-2; 7 nucleotides line up with TRBD1. CDR3 size: 12 residues. Losses at the gene ends were 3 bases for V and 5 bases for J; bases not matched to a gene: 0. The germline gives CDR1 LGHNA, CDR2 YSLEER. CDR3 protein: CASSHRGYGYTF. The CDR3 DNA reads as TGCGCCAGCAGCCACAGGGGGTATGGCTACACCTTC.

This chain's CDR3 is CASSFQRDQPQHF. The CDR3 region has the DNA TGTGCCAGCAGCTTTCAGAGGGATCAGCCCCAGCATTTT. V is TRBV11-2 and J is TRBJ1-5; D gene uncertain. V was trimmed by 3 bases and J by 5 bases, leaving 8 bases between them. The CDR3 has 13 residues. Per the germline V gene, CDR1 is SGHAT and CDR2 is FQNNGV.

J is TRBJ1-3 and V is TRBV5-6; the D is unclear. Germline CDR1 and CDR2: SGHDT and YYEEEE. V lost 0 bases, J lost 3 bases, and 1 base lay in between. The CDR3 has 12 amino acids. The CDR3 sequence is CASSLGGNTIYF. CDR3 DNA: TGTGCCAGCAGCTTGGGTGGAAACACCATATATTTT.

This clone was seen once. The chain combines TRBV30 with TRBJ2-7; TRBD1 might be the D (5 bases). Trimming shortened V by 8 bases and J by 1 base, and 15 bases separated the two germline ends. The CDR3 length is 13 residues. Germline assignment: CDR1 GTSNPN and CDR2 SVGIG (reference sequence). CDR3 sequence: CALKTAKSYEQYF. DNA of the CDR3: TGTGCCCTTAAGACAGCCAAGTCCTACGAGCAGTACTTC.

The chain employs TRBV7-9 and TRBJ2-3; D is uncertain. The germline V and J ends were trimmed by 5 bases and 6 bases, with 12 bases remaining between them. The CDR3 consists of 13 residues. The germline gives CDR1 SEHNR, CDR2 FQNEAQ (reference sequence). The CDR3 DNA reads as TGTGCCAGCAGCCCCCGAAGTTTCGATACGCAGTATTTT. Translation: CASSPRSFDTQYF.

The gene calls are TRBV6-1 and TRBJ1-3; D ambiguous. V lost 4 bases, J lost 5 bases, and 12 bases lay in between. Germline V gene sequence: CDR1 MNHNS, CDR2 SASEGT. The CDR3 runs 14 residues. CDR3 sequence (DNA): TGTGCCAGCAGTGCCCTGATATCAAGAAACACCATATATTTT. This codes for CASSALISRNTIYF.

V and J are TRBV30 and TRBJ2-1; no reliable D call. Trimming removed 5 bases at V and 10 bases at J, with 18 bases between. Germline values: CDR1 GTSNPN, CDR2 SVGIG (reference sequence). The CDR3 sequence is 13 residues long. The CDR3 DNA follows: TGTGCCTGGGCTCGGAATAGACGAGTAGAGCAGTTCTTC. The encoded protein is CAWARNRRVEQFF.

V is TRBV21-1 and J is TRBJ1-2. TRBV21-1 is deemed a pseudogene. The CDR3 contains 12 residues. The CDR3 bases are TGTGCCAGCAGCAAAACGGGGGACGGCTACACCTTC. This sequence encodes CASSKTGDGYTF.

The chain combines TRBV5-4 with TRBJ2-3; the D is unclear. The CDR3 spans 13 residues. Germline-derived CDR1 and CDR2 are SGHNT and YYREEE (reference sequence). The ends were cut back, 0 bases at V and 6 bases at J, with 8 bases in the middle. CDR3 nucleotide sequence: TGTGCCAGCAGCTTGGACGATCGGGATACGCAGTATTTT. The encoded protein is CASSLDDRDTQYF.

The CDR3 here is CASSPFGGVYGYTF. The CDR3 bases are TGTGCCAGCAGCCCCTTTGGGGGGGTCTACGGCTACACCTTC. The chain has TRBV11-2 and TRBJ1-2, with a weak D call TRBD1 (5 bases). V was pared by 5 bases and J by 8 bases, with 18 bases between. Germline V gene sequence: CDR1 SGHAT, CDR2 FQNNGV. The CDR3 spans 14 residues.

The CDR3 nucleotides are TGTGCCAGCAGTGACTCACTTTGGGATGAGCAGTTCTTC. Translation: CASSDSLWDEQFF. The V call is TRBV6-4, the J call TRBJ2-1; D call uncertain. Trimming removed 0 bases from V and 8 bases from J, with 8 bases in between. This CDR3 has 13 amino acids. The germline V gene encodes CDR1 MRHNA and CDR2 SNTAGT.

The chain recombines TRBV5-8 with TRBJ1-2; D unresolved. This CDR3 is 15 amino acids long. Germline loops: CDR1 SGHTS, CDR2 YDEGEE. The V end lost 4 bases, the J end lost 4 bases, and 17 bases lay between the germline ends. CDR3 nucleotides: TGTGCCAGCAGCGAATGGGGAGGGTTCGTCTATGGCTACACCTTC. Translating gives CASSEWGGFVYGYTF.

V is TRBV18 and J is TRBJ2-7; 7 bases are shared with TRBD1. The V gene end was trimmed by 3 bases and the J gene end by 3 bases; junction bases not matched to a gene: 8. Germline V gene lookup returns CDR1 KGHSH and CDR2 LQKENI. This CDR3 is 15 amino acids long. In DNA form, the CDR3 reads TGTGCCAGCTCACCGTCGGGACAGACATTCTACGAGCAGTACTTC. It translates to CASSPSGQTFYEQYF.

This clone has just one count. V usage is TRBV27 and J usage is TRBJ1-5; no definite D call. Germline values: CDR1 MNHEY, CDR2 SMNVEV (reference sequence). The length of the CDR3 is 13 residues. With 4 bases removed from V and 6 bases from J, the gap between germline ends came to 10 bases. The chain's CDR3 is CASSSQLGQPQHF. CDR3 in DNA: TGTGCCAGCAGTTCTCAGTTAGGTCAGCCCCAGCATTTT.

This clone was seen only once. The chain joins TRBV19 to TRBJ1-4; tentatively, D is TRBD1 (5 bases). The germline gives CDR1 LNHDA, CDR2 SQIVND (reference sequence). CDR3 length: 15 amino acids. Trimming cost V 0 bases and J 8 bases, with 13 bases left between them. CDR3 DNA: TGTGCCAGTAGTATAGACCGACAGAGCCCGGAAAAACTGTTTTTT. Translating it yields CASSIDRQSPEKLFF.

The rearrangement joins TRBV19 to TRBJ1-5, with a possible D match to TRBD1 (5 bases). The CDR3 covers 13 residues. CDR1 and CDR2 from the germline V gene are LNHDA and SQIVND (reference sequence). With 3 bases removed from V and 6 bases from J, the gap between germline ends came to 9 bases. CDR3 in amino acids: CASSMQGGQPQHF. The CDR3, as DNA: TGTGCCAGTAGTATGCAGGGAGGTCAGCCCCAGCATTTT.